The 31 T cell receptor beta chains reported below all come from one sample, sequenced in a study of blood T cell repertoires in COVID-19. Here immunoSEQ multiplex PCR was the method, and the copy in TCRdb shows in-frame clones only, minus some. The profile shows approximately 300,000 clones, around 86% of them singletons. Sequencing used peripheral blood. All receptors derive from a woman between 45 and 60 years old with acute or convalescent COVID-19.

V and J are TRBV7-6 and TRBJ1-1; no clear D. Germline CDR1 reads SGHVS; CDR2 reads FNYEAQ. The CDR3 sequence is 14 residues long. Trimming took 4 bases from V and 0 from J, leaving 9 bases between them. CDR3 nucleotide sequence: TGTGCCAGCAGCTCGGGTCCGATGAACACTGAAGCTTTCTTT. As protein: CASSSGPMNTEAFF. Combining the CDR3 with reference TRBV7-6 and TRBJ1-1 gives the whole variable domain GAGVSQSPRYKVTKRGQDVALRCDPISGHVSLYWYRQALGQGPEFLTYFNYEAQQDKSGLPNDRFSAERPEGSISTLTIQRTEQRDSAMYRCASSSGPMNTEAFFGQGTRLTVV.

The chain carries TRBV28 and TRBJ2-1; D ambiguous. The CDR3 runs to 16 residues. Germline V gene data show CDR1 as MDHEN and CDR2 as SYDVKM. The ends were cut back, 3 bases at V and 10 bases at J, with 22 bases in the middle. The CDR3 spells CASSLEPIFGVGEQFF. DNA for the CDR3: TGTGCCAGCAGTTTGGAACCGATATTCGGAGTAGGAGAGCAGTTCTTC.

CDR3 loop: CASGLVPPGEQYF. In DNA, the CDR3 is TGTGCTAGTGGTTTGGTCCCACCGGGCGAGCAGTACTTC. J is TRBJ2-7 and V is TRBV12-5; D unclear. V lost 0 bases and J lost 6, with 9 bases in between. The CDR3 contains 13 residues. Germline V gene lookup returns CDR1 LGHNT and CDR2 FRNRAP. The whole variable domain, remainder taken from reference TRBV12-5 and TRBJ2-7, is DARVTQTPRHKVTEMGQEVTMRCQPILGHNTVFWYRQTMMQGLELLAYFRNRAPLDDSGMPKDRFSAEMPDATLATLKIQPSEPRDSAVYFCASGLVPPGEQYFGPGTRLTVT.

V usage is TRBV27 and J usage is TRBJ1-1; TRBD1 is a possible D gene (6 bases). Germline V gene lookup returns CDR1 MNHEY and CDR2 SMNVEV (reference sequence). The CDR3 covers 17 residues. V lost 2 bases and J 2 bases, leaving 18 bases between the germline ends. The CDR3 DNA reads TGTGCCAGCAGTTTAGGGGGGGGCCGATACGCCAACACTGAAGCTTTCTTT. This translates into CASSLGGGRYANTEAFF.

The CDR3 nucleotides are TGTGCCAGTAGGACCACAGGGGCCATCTACGAGCAGTACTTC. Translated: CASRTTGAIYEQYF. The gene calls are TRBV19 and TRBJ2-7; 7 nucleotides agree with TRBD1. This CDR3 spans 14 amino acids. Germline V gives CDR1 LNHDA, CDR2 SQIVND (reference sequence). The trim removed 6 bases at V and 3 bases at J, leaving 8 bases unmatched.

The chain is built from TRBV4-3 and TRBJ2-1, with 8 bases fitting TRBD1. Germline V lookup: CDR1 LGHNA, CDR2 YSLEER. Trimming cost V 1 base and J 3 bases; bases outside gene matches: 5. The CDR3 is made up of 16 amino acids. Here the CDR3 reads CASSQGSGGYYNEQFF. Written as DNA, the CDR3 is TGCGCCAGCAGCCAAGGTTCAGGGGGCTACTACAATGAGCAGTTCTTC.

This chain connects TRBV28 to TRBJ2-3, with 7 bases that match TRBD2. With V trimmed by 2 bases and J by 0 bases, 5 bases remained unmatched. Germline loops: CDR1 MDHEN, CDR2 SYDVKM. This CDR3 has 16 residues. CDR3 bases: TGTGCCAGCAGTTTAGAGGGACTATCTAGCACAGATACGCAGTATTTT. It specifies CASSLEGLSSTDTQYF.

The rearrangement uses TRBV7-8 and TRBJ2-3; 12 bases are a match to TRBD2. CDR3 length equals 17 residues. V lost 5 bases and J lost 0; bases outside the gene matches: 6. CDR1 is SGHVS and CDR2 is FQNEAQ in the germline V gene. The CDR3 region has the DNA TGTGCCAGCAGCCATGGACTAGCGGGGACTAGCACAGATACGCAGTATTTT. It is translated as CASSHGLAGTSTDTQYF.

As concerns this clone: Other DNA variants within this sample encode the same CDR3. The rearrangement links TRBV7-2 to TRBJ2-7, with 14 positions matching TRBD2. J gave up 7 bases and V 1 base, and 0 bases lay outside the gene matches. The germline CDR1 and CDR2 sequences are SGHTA and FQGNSA. The CDR3 totals 14 residues. The CDR3 spells CASSLGLAGGEQYF. The CDR3 coding sequence is TGTGCCAGCAGCTTAGGACTAGCGGGAGGGGAGCAGTACTTC.

This chain uses TRBV5-1 with TRBJ2-2, with TRBD1 matching 7 bases. V gave up 0 bases and J gave up 0 bases; unmatched junction bases: 2. Germline V lookup: CDR1 SGHRS, CDR2 YFSETQ. The length of the CDR3 is 16 residues. The CDR3 spells CASSLGGTANTGELFF. In DNA form, the CDR3 reads TGCGCCAGCAGCTTGGGTGGGACAGCGAACACCGGGGAGCTGTTTTTT.

This CDR3 is CASSVKAGVPGELFF. The CDR3 coding sequence is TGTGCCAGCAGCGTAAAAGCGGGAGTTCCCGGGGAGCTGTTTTTT. This chain uses TRBV3-1 (or the pseudogene TRBV3-2) with TRBJ2-2; 8 bases line up with TRBD2. Germline CDR1 is LGHDT and CDR2 is YNNKEL (reference sequence). The V and J ends lost 5 bases and 6 bases, in that order; junction bases with no gene match: 8. The CDR3 sequence is 15 residues long.

The chain has TRBV19 and TRBJ2-1; D gene uncertain. The CDR3 is 13 residues long. V was clipped by 3 bases and J by 13 bases, with 16 bases between them. The germline CDR1 and CDR2 sequences are LNHDA and SQIVND (reference sequence). CDR3 nucleotides: TGTGCCAGTAGTATCTCGTCACCCGCGGTCCAGTTCTTC. It encodes CASSISSPAVQFF.

The rearrangement links TRBV9 to TRBJ2-1, with D possibly matching TRBD1 (5 bases). Germline V lookup: CDR1 SGDLS, CDR2 YYNGEE. V was clipped by 4 bases and J by 8 bases, with 19 bases between them. The CDR3 runs 15 residues. Here the CDR3 DNA reads TGTGCCAGCAGCTTTGGGGCGATGGAGACGGATGAGCAGTTCTTC. It codes for CASSFGAMETDEQFF.

This chain joins TRBV30 and TRBJ1-1, with no clear D. The CDR3 length is 14 residues. CDR1 is GTSNPN and CDR2 is SVGIG in the germline V gene (reference sequence). V was pared by 2 bases and J by 6 bases, with 16 bases between. The CDR3 spells CAWSFKGGVSEAFF. CDR3 nucleotide sequence: TGTGCCTGGAGTTTCAAGGGCGGGGTTTCTGAAGCTTTCTTT.

V usage is TRBV11-3 and J usage is TRBJ2-1, with TRBD2 matching 11 bases. CDR1 and CDR2 from the germline V gene are SGHNT and YENEEA. V was clipped by 1 base and J by 3 bases; unmatched bases: 8. CDR3 length: 18 residues. The CDR3 is CASSLGGSGRVNYNEQFF. The CDR3 bases are TGTGCCAGCAGCTTAGGTGGTAGCGGGAGGGTCAACTACAATGAGCAGTTCTTC.

V and J are TRBV12-3 or TRBV12-4 and TRBJ2-7; 8 bases line up with TRBD1. This CDR3 has 13 residues. V lost 3 bases and J lost 3; bases outside the gene matches: 1. The chain's CDR3 is CASSFGQGYEQYF. CDR3 DNA sequence: TGTGCCAGCAGTTTTGGACAGGGCTACGAGCAGTACTTC.

The chain employs TRBV5-8 and TRBJ1-2; D might be TRBD1 (5 bases). Germline V gene sequence: CDR1 SGHTS, CDR2 YDEGEE. With 4 bases removed from V and 8 bases from J, the gap between germline ends came to 15 bases. CDR3 length: 13 residues. The CDR3 DNA sequence: TGTGCCAGCAGCCCTCGACAGTATGGAGGCTACACCTTC. As protein: CASSPRQYGGYTF.

The rearrangement joins TRBV11-2 to TRBJ2-1; D is undetermined. The CDR3 is made up of 11 amino acids. Germline V lookup: CDR1 SGHAT, CDR2 FQNNGV. Trimming stripped 1 base from V and 14 bases from J, with 9 bases between. The CDR3 reads CASSLAGPEFF. The CDR3 region has the DNA TGTGCCAGCAGCTTAGCCGGTCCTGAGTTCTTC. Based on the CDR3 plus reference TRBV11-2 and TRBJ2-1, the full variable domain is EAGVAQSPRYKIIEKRQSVAFWCNPISGHATLYWYQQILGQGPKLLIQFQNNGVVDDSQLPKDRFSAERLKGVDSTLKIQPAKLEDSAVYLCASSLAGPEFFGPGTRLTVL.

The J gene is TRBJ2-1, the V gene TRBV7-9; 9 bases are shared with TRBD2. Germline V CDR1 and CDR2: SEHNR, FQNEAQ (reference sequence). The CDR3 has 19 residues. V was pared by 5 bases and J by 8 bases, with 22 bases of the junction left unmatched. The CDR3 loop is CASSPTPLAGFKGRDEQFF. CDR3 DNA: TGTGCCAGCAGCCCCACGCCGCTAGCGGGATTTAAGGGTCGGGATGAGCAGTTCTTC.

This clone was counted between two and nine times. The gene calls are TRBV4-2 and TRBJ1-4; tentatively, D is TRBD1 (5 bases). In germline, CDR1 is LGHNA, CDR2 YNFKEQ. V lost 4 bases and J lost 8, with 23 bases in between. The CDR3 loop spans 17 amino acids. This CDR3 is CASSPRTGGAVGEKLFF. CDR3 DNA sequence: TGTGCCAGCAGCCCAAGGACTGGCGGGGCGGTAGGGGAAAAACTGTTTTTT.

The chain recombines TRBV28 with TRBJ2-7; perhaps TRBD2 as D (5 bases). The CDR3 is 13 residues long. V was pared by 8 bases and J by 5 bases, with 16 bases between. CDR1 and CDR2 from the germline V gene are MDHEN and SYDVKM. CDR3 sequence (DNA): TGTGCCAGCCGGACTGGTTTAGGCAACGAGCAGTACTTC. Residues: CASRTGLGNEQYF. Looking up the rest from reference TRBV28 and TRBJ2-7 gives the full variable domain: DVKVTQSSRYLVKRTGEKVFLECVQDMDHENMFWYRQDPGLGLRLIYFSYDVKMKEKGDIPEGYSVSREKKERFSLILESASTNQTSMYLCASRTGLGNEQYFGPGTRLTVT.

The J gene is TRBJ1-1, the V gene TRBV28; 9 bases agree with TRBD1. Germline-derived CDR1 and CDR2 are MDHEN and SYDVKM. The V gene end was trimmed by 5 bases and the J gene end by 5 bases; junction bases not matched to a gene: 6. The CDR3 has 14 amino acids. The chain's CDR3 is CASSVTGTGTEAFF. CDR3 nucleotides: TGTGCCAGCAGTGTCACCGGGACAGGGACTGAAGCTTTCTTT.

The rearrangement joins TRBV28 to TRBJ2-1; 9 bases match TRBD2. Germline V gives CDR1 MDHEN, CDR2 SYDVKM. V dropped 7 bases and J dropped 4; count of bases not matched to a gene: 11. There are 16 residues in the CDR3. This chain's CDR3 is CASMSLWAGGYNEQFF. The CDR3 coding sequence is TGTGCCAGCATGTCGCTATGGGCGGGAGGGTACAATGAGCAGTTCTTC.

The CDR3: CASSPKGGTRGEKLFF. The CDR3 bases are TGTGCCAGCTCACCTAAAGGTGGGACAAGGGGCGAAAAACTGTTTTTT. The J gene is TRBJ1-4, the V gene TRBV18, with D tentatively TRBD1 (6 bases). This CDR3 has 16 residues. V dropped 3 bases and J dropped 8 bases, with 19 bases sitting between them. Germline lookup yields CDR1 KGHSH and CDR2 LQKENI.

The chain joins TRBV5-1 to TRBJ2-7, with 8 bases that match TRBD1. CDR1 is SGHRS and CDR2 is YFSETQ in the germline V gene. J gave up 4 bases and V 0 bases, and 3 bases lay outside the gene matches. The CDR3 is 14 amino acids. The CDR3 protein is CASSLVGQGYEQYF. In nucleotides, the CDR3 is TGCGCCAGCAGCTTGGTAGGACAGGGTTACGAGCAGTACTTC.

V usage is TRBV28 and J usage is TRBJ1-4; 8 bases fit TRBD1. The CDR3 extends over 15 amino acids. J lost 8 bases, V lost 3 bases, and 8 bases had no gene match. CDR1 is MDHEN, CDR2 SYDVKM, per germline. The DNA for the CDR3 is TGTGCCAGCAGTTTCTGGACAGGGATGGGGGAAAAACTGTTTTTT. It is translated as CASSFWTGMGEKLFF.

The V call is TRBV5-4, the J call TRBJ2-1; 11 bases are a match to TRBD1. The junction had 9 bases not matched to a gene; V was cut back by 0 bases and J by 7 bases. CDR3 length: 17 amino acids. CDR1 is SGHNT and CDR2 is YYREEE in the germline V gene (reference sequence). CDR3 nucleotide sequence: TGTGCCAGCAGCTTGGGTTTAGGACAGGGGGCAGGGAATGAGCAGTTCTTC. Protein: CASSLGLGQGAGNEQFF. The variable domain in full, completed from reference TRBV5-4 and TRBJ2-1, reads ETGVTQSPTHLIKTRGQQVTLRCSSQSGHNTVSWYQQALGQGPQFIFQYYREEENGRGNFPPRFSGLQFPNYSSELNVNALELDDSALYLCASSLGLGQGAGNEQFFGPGTRLTVL.

This clone was observed a handful of times. This chain joins TRBV28 and TRBJ1-5; TRBD1 agrees at 7 bases. This CDR3 is 16 amino acids long. Germline CDR1 and CDR2: MDHEN and SYDVKM. The junction had 12 bases not matched to a gene; V was cut back by 7 bases and J by 3 bases. CDR3 sequence: CASTSWRGPFNQPQHF. The CDR3 bases are TGTGCCAGCACCTCTTGGAGGGGGCCGTTCAATCAGCCCCAGCATTTT.

The chain joins TRBV27 to TRBJ2-3; 8 bases are shared with TRBD2. The germline CDR1 and CDR2 sequences are MNHEY and SMNVEV (reference sequence). The CDR3 extends over 15 amino acids. Trimming at V came to 2 bases and at J to 5 bases, leaving 6 bases not matched to a gene. The CDR3: CASSLIGRALDTQYF. CDR3 sequence (DNA): TGTGCCAGCAGTTTAATCGGGAGGGCCTTAGATACGCAGTATTTT.

The chain is built from TRBV9 and TRBJ2-5, with 14 nucleotides matching TRBD2. V lost 0 bases, J lost 4 bases, and 2 bases stayed unmatched. The CDR3 loop spans 16 amino acids. Germline V gene sequence: CDR1 SGDLS, CDR2 YYNGEE. The CDR3 loop reads CASSVGGLAGAETQYF. CDR3 sequence (DNA): TGTGCCAGCAGCGTAGGGGGACTAGCGGGAGCAGAGACCCAGTACTTC.

The chain's CDR3 is CASSLVPVMNTEAFF. For the CDR3, the DNA is TGTGCCAGCAGTTTAGTTCCGGTAATGAACACTGAAGCTTTCTTT. The chain uses TRBV28 and TRBJ1-1; unclear D gene. The germline V and J ends were trimmed by 2 bases and 0 bases, with 10 bases remaining between them. The germline V gene has CDR1 MDHEN and CDR2 SYDVKM. The CDR3 spans 15 residues.